The 25 T cell receptor beta chains listed next were all sequenced from one sample in a study of cytomegalovirus exposure and HLA in healthy donors. Researchers ran the PCR with 60 Vbeta and 13 Jbeta primers. Here immunoSEQ multiplex PCR was the method, and the copy in TCRdb shows in-frame clones only, minus some. The sample contains 150,000 or so clones, roughly 74% of which appear only once. The sample taken for sequencing was PBMCs. These receptors were taken from a man aged 18-30 years in good health and CMV-seronegative.

The V call is TRBV28, the J call TRBJ2-7; D unresolved. In germline, CDR1 is MDHEN, CDR2 SYDVKM. Trimming removed 6 bases from V and 1 base from J, with 16 bases in between. CDR3 size: 15 residues. The CDR3 loop reads CASSPGSLGSYEQYV. CDR3 sequence (DNA): TGTGCCAGCAGCCCCGGGTCCTTAGGTTCCTACGAGCAGTACGTC.

This clone was observed a few times. The J gene is TRBJ2-5, the V gene TRBV11-3; 11 nucleotides line up with TRBD2. CDR1 and CDR2 from the germline V gene are SGHNT and YENEEA. This CDR3 spans 15 amino acids. V lost 1 base and J lost 2; bases outside the gene matches: 0. CDR3 loop: CASSLGLAGQETQYF. The CDR3 nucleotides read TGTGCCAGCAGCTTAGGACTAGCGGGGCAAGAGACCCAGTACTTC.

The rearrangement joins TRBV29-1 to TRBJ2-3, with 9 bases matching TRBD1. Trimming removed 6 bases from V and 2 bases from J; junction bases left unmatched: 3. CDR1 is SQVTM and CDR2 is ANQGSEA in the germline V gene. There are 13 residues in the CDR3. Here the CDR3 reads CSVDRGNTDTQYF. In nucleotides, the CDR3 is TGCAGCGTAGACAGGGGGAACACAGATACGCAGTATTTT.

The gene calls are TRBV2 and TRBJ1-2; TRBD1 matches 11 bases. Germline-derived CDR1 and CDR2 are SNHLY and FYNNEI. V dropped 4 bases and J dropped 2; count of bases not matched to a gene: 6. CDR3 length: 16 amino acids. The CDR3 reads CASSGTGGFKNYGYTF. The CDR3 nucleotides are TGTGCCAGCAGTGGGACAGGGGGCTTTAAAAACTATGGCTACACCTTC.

The J gene is TRBJ2-1, the V gene TRBV6-5, with TRBD2 identical over 14 bases. V shed 4 bases and J 4 bases; nucleotides not matched to a gene: 3. Germline V CDR1 and CDR2: MNHEY, SVGAGI. CDR3 length: 16 residues. CDR3 sequence: CASSSGTSGGYNEQFF. Written as DNA, the CDR3 is TGTGCCAGCAGTTCCGGGACTAGCGGGGGATACAATGAGCAGTTCTTC.

The chain links TRBV27 to TRBJ2-1; TRBD1 matches at 8 bases. The V gene end was trimmed by 8 bases and the J gene end by 7 bases; junction bases not matched to a gene: 7. The CDR3 runs to 13 residues. CDR1 MNHEY and CDR2 SMNVEV come from the germline V gene (reference sequence). CDR3 DNA: TGTGCCAGCTCACAATGGACAGGGAATGAGCAGTTCTTC. Its protein is CASSQWTGNEQFF.

This chain connects TRBV29-1 to TRBJ1-1; TRBD1 agrees at 7 bases. Germline trimming cut 1 base from V and 1 base from J; bases unmatched to any gene: 3. The CDR3 is 14 amino acids. Germline CDR1 SQVTM, CDR2 ANQGSEA. The CDR3 loop reads CSVEARDRNTEAFF. The CDR3 nucleotides read TGCAGCGTTGAAGCCCGGGACAGGAACACTGAAGCTTTCTTT.

J is TRBJ1-2 and V is TRBV6-5; TRBD1 matches 7 bases. Trimming removed 6 bases from V and 2 bases from J; junction bases left unmatched: 0. The CDR3 covers 12 residues. Germline values: CDR1 MNHEY, CDR2 SVGAGI. DNA for the CDR3: TGTGCCAGCAGGGACAGGAACTATGGCTACACCTTC. It yields the protein CASRDRNYGYTF.

The rearrangement links TRBV5-1 to TRBJ2-5; 9 bases map to TRBD1. The CDR3 spans 15 residues. The J segment lost 5 bases and the V segment lost 5 bases, leaving 10 bases of the junction unmatched. Looked up from germline, CDR1 is SGHRS and CDR2 is YFSETQ. The CDR3 sequence: CASRYPDRGDETQYF. The DNA of the CDR3 is TGCGCCAGCAGATACCCGGACAGGGGAGATGAGACCCAGTACTTC.

The gene calls are TRBV7-9 and TRBJ2-2; TRBD1 is a possible D gene (6 bases). This CDR3 is built from 15 residues. The V gene lost 3 bases and the J gene lost 4 bases, with 12 bases spanning the gap. Germline assignment: CDR1 SEHNR and CDR2 FQNEAQ (reference sequence). In nucleotides, the CDR3 is TGTGCCAGCAGCTTCGTCCAGGGGAGCACCGGGGAGCTGTTTTTT. It encodes CASSFVQGSTGELFF. Drawing the rest from reference TRBV7-9 and TRBJ2-2, the complete variable domain is DTGVSQNPRHKITKRGQNVTFRCDPISEHNRLYWYRQTLGQGPEFLTYFQNEAQLEKSRLLSDRFSAERPKGSFSTLEIQRTEQGDSAMYLCASSFVQGSTGELFFGEGSRLTVL.

CDR3 protein: CAWSYYRGTNTGELFF. The CDR3 nucleotides read TGTGCCTGGAGTTACTACAGGGGAACGAACACCGGGGAGCTGTTTTTT. The chain joins TRBV30 to TRBJ2-2, with 7 bases identical to TRBD1. This CDR3 contains 16 residues. Germline trimming cut 2 bases from V and 0 bases from J; bases unmatched to any gene: 6. From germline, CDR1 is GTSNPN and CDR2 SVGIG (reference sequence).

The chain carries TRBV5-4 and TRBJ2-1; TRBD2 matches 10 bases. The junction had 6 bases not matched to a gene; V was cut back by 8 bases and J by 1 base. CDR1 is SGHNT, CDR2 YYREEE, per germline (reference sequence). The CDR3 sequence is 15 residues long. Here the CDR3 reads CASTLAGTSYNEQFF. The CDR3 region has the DNA TGTGCCAGTACACTAGCGGGGACTTCCTACAATGAGCAGTTCTTC.

This clone was observed a few times. The chain joins TRBV11-2 to TRBJ2-7; no clear D. The germline V gene has CDR1 SGHAT and CDR2 FQNNGV. This CDR3 region has 12 residues. The V end was cut by 6 bases, the J end by 7 bases, with 13 bases between. The CDR3 sequence is CASSIRNGEQYV. The CDR3 DNA reads as TGTGCCAGCAGTATCCGAAATGGGGAGCAGTACGTC.

V and J are TRBV4-1 and TRBJ2-7, with a possible D match to TRBD2 (6 bases). V shed 4 bases and J shed 2 bases, with 15 bases lying between them. The CDR3 has 15 residues. CDR1 and CDR2 from the germline V gene are MGHRA and YSYEKL. CDR3 sequence: CASSPDLTRAYEQYF. CDR3 DNA: TGCGCCAGCAGCCCGGACCTGACTAGGGCCTACGAGCAGTACTTC.

The chain is built from TRBV21-1 and TRBJ2-5; the DNA was not compared with TRBD1, the D call given in the table. TRBV21-1 is an annotated pseudogene. The CDR3 totals 15 residues. The CDR3 loop is CASSPTSDRGETQYF. In DNA, the CDR3 is TGTGCCAGCAGCCCTACAAGTGACAGGGGAGAGACCCAGTACTTC.

The rearrangement uses TRBV5-1 and TRBJ2-1, with 7 bases matching TRBD2. Germline V CDR1 and CDR2: SGHRS, YFSETQ. This CDR3 is 13 amino acids long. J was trimmed by 7 bases and V by 4 bases; bases with no gene match: 5. CDR3 protein: CASSPGGRNEQFF. The DNA for the CDR3 is TGCGCCAGCAGCCCGGGGGGTCGTAATGAGCAGTTCTTC.

The rearrangement uses TRBV7-2 and TRBJ1-6, with D perhaps matching TRBD1 (6 bases). Germline CDR1 is SGHTA and CDR2 is FQGNSA. Deletions cut 5 bases from V and 11 bases from J, with 19 bases between. This CDR3 region has 15 residues. The CDR3 here is CASSQYREYGAPLHF. The DNA for the CDR3 is TGTGCCAGCAGCCAATACAGGGAATATGGTGCACCCCTCCACTTT.

The chain combines TRBV5-1 with TRBJ2-5; 11 nucleotides line up with TRBD2. Germline values: CDR1 SGHRS, CDR2 YFSETQ. The CDR3 is 16 amino acids. V gave up 2 bases and J gave up 4 bases; unmatched junction bases: 7. The CDR3: CASSFRLAGGVETQYF. Written as DNA, the CDR3 is TGCGCCAGCAGCTTTAGGCTAGCGGGGGGTGTAGAGACCCAGTACTTC.

In regard to this clone: Mismatch with germline at one junction end may stem from a read error. The chain has TRBV13 and TRBJ1-1, with 9 bases fitting TRBD1. The CDR3 has 16 amino acids. CDR1 is PRHDT, CDR2 FYEKMQ, per germline (reference sequence). The CDR3 DNA reads as TGTGCCAGCAGCATAGGGACAGGGATCATGAACACTGAAGCTTTCTTT. Translation: CASSIGTGIMNTEAFF.

This clone appeared once. The CDR3 DNA sequence: TGTGCCAGCAGCTTGGGCAGGGAAGAGACCCAGTACTTC. It is translated as CASSLGREETQYF. The chain couples TRBV5-4 to TRBJ2-5; TRBD1 is a possible D gene (5 bases). V was shortened by 0 bases and J by 3 bases, with 6 bases between the two germline ends. Germline lookup yields CDR1 SGHNT and CDR2 YYREEE (reference sequence). The CDR3 runs 13 residues.

V is TRBV9 and J is TRBJ1-2; 10 bases map to TRBD1. The V and J ends lost 2 bases and 3 bases, in that order; junction bases with no gene match: 7. CDR1 is SGDLS and CDR2 is YYNGEE in the germline V gene. This CDR3 comprises 16 residues. As DNA, the CDR3 is TGTGCCAGCAGCGTCGGGACAGGGGCAACTGACTATGGCTACACCTTC. Its translation is CASSVGTGATDYGYTF.

The gene calls are TRBV7-8 and TRBJ2-6; 8 positions agree with TRBD1. With V trimmed by 5 bases and J by 2 bases, 11 bases remained unmatched. The CDR3 spans 18 residues. Germline values: CDR1 SGHVS, CDR2 FQNEAQ. The CDR3 region has the DNA TGTGCCAGCAGCCCAAGCGCGGGCAGGGGGCCTGGGGCCAACGTCCTGACTTTC. Translated: CASSPSAGRGPGANVLTF.

This clone was recorded a few times. The rearrangement uses TRBV7-2 and TRBJ2-3, with 7 bases that match TRBD1. CDR3 length: 15 amino acids. Trimming removed 3 bases from V and 3 bases from J; junction bases left unmatched: 6. The germline gives CDR1 SGHTA, CDR2 FQGNSA. CDR3 nucleotides: TGTGCCAGCAGCTTTCCCGGGACAGAGACAGATACGCAGTATTTT. Translation: CASSFPGTETDTQYF.

The genes are TRBV7-8 and TRBJ1-6, with D perhaps matching TRBD1 (6 bases). CDR1 SGHVS and CDR2 FQNEAQ come from the germline V gene. The germline V and J ends were trimmed by 1 base and 7 bases, with 17 bases remaining between them. CDR3 size: 17 residues. The CDR3 nucleotides read TGTGCCAGCAGCTTAGGGGTGGCGGGGGCGGGGAATTCACCCCTCCACTTT. Protein sequence: CASSLGVAGAGNSPLHF.

The V call is TRBV29-1, the J call TRBJ2-3; D uncertain. Germline V gene data show CDR1 as SQVTM and CDR2 as ANQGSEA. CDR3 length equals 12 residues. V shed 7 bases and J shed 5 bases, with 13 bases lying between them. The CDR3 DNA is TGCAGCGGGAGTTATAAAATAGATACGCAGTATTTT. It translates to CSGSYKIDTQYF.